The source of this T cell receptor beta chain is a study of coeliac disease. Study observations and caveats: Lower clonality than controls marked TRB and TRG repertoires from active celiac intraepithelial and lamina propria samples. The authors considered this approach unsuitable for unbiased detection of gliadin-specific T cells. Only 1 of 6 controls, but about 55% of the 18 coeliac samples, showed published gliadin-specific TRB sequences.

The assay was immunoSEQ multiplex PCR, and TCRdb's table has in-frame clones only and misses some. The table shows thousands of clones, with 60% to 80% occurring only once. For this clone: Its antigen remains unknown.

Deletions cut 2 bases from V and 5 bases from J, with 12 bases between. This CDR3 has 14 amino acids. CDR1 is SGHAT, CDR2 FQNNGV, per germline. The clonotype comes from a woman between 18 and 29 years old with active celiac disease. The material sequenced was lamina propria lymphocytes from the gut. The genes are TRBV11-2 and TRBJ1-1; a possible D gene is TRBD1 (5 bases). CDR3 DNA: TGTGCCAGCAGCTTAAGGGGCTCCAGGACTGAAGCTTTCTTT. Translation: CASSLRGSRTEAFF. The full variable domain, with the rest looked up from reference TRBV11-2 and TRBJ1-1, is EAGVAQSPRYKIIEKRQSVAFWCNPISGHATLYWYQQILGQGPKLLIQFQNNGVVDDSQLPKDRFSAERLKGVDSTLKIQPAKLEDSAVYLCASSLRGSRTEAFFGQGTRLTVV.